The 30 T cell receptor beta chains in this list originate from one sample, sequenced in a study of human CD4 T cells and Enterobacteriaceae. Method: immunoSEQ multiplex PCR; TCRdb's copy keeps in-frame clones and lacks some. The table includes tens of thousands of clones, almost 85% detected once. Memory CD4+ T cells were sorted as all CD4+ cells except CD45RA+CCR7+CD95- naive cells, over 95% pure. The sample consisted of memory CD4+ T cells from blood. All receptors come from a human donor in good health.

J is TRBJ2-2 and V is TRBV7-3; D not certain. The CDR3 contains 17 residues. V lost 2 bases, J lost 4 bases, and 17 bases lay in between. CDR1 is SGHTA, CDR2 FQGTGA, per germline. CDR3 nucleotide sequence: TGTGCCAGCAGCTTACTTCCCTATGAAGGCAGCACCGGGGAGCTGTTTTTT. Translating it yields CASSLLPYEGSTGELFF.

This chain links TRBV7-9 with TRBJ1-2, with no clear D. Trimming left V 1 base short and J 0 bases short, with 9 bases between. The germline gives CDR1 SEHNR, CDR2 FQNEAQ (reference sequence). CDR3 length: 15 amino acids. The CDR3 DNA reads TGTGCCAGCAGCTTAGTAGCCCGTCCTAACTATGGCTACACCTTC. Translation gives CASSLVARPNYGYTF.

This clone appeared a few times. CDR3 residues: CASSFGPLYEQYF. The CDR3 DNA reads TGTGCCAGCAGCTTCGGGCCACTCTACGAGCAGTACTTC. The V and J genes are TRBV7-2 and TRBJ2-7; unclear D gene. The CDR3 length is 13 residues. In germline, CDR1 is SGHTA, CDR2 FQGNSA. V dropped 3 bases and J dropped 3 bases, with 9 bases sitting between them.

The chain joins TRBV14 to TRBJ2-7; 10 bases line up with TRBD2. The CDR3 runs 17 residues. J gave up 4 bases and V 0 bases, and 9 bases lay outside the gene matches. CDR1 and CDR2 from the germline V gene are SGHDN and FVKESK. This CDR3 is CASSQDFLAGDKYEQYF. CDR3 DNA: TGTGCCAGCAGCCAAGATTTTCTAGCGGGAGATAAGTACGAGCAGTACTTC. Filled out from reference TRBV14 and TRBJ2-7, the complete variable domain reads EAGVTQFPSHSVIEKGQTVTLRCDPISGHDNLYWYRRVMGKEIKFLLHFVKESKQDESGMPNNRFLAERTGGTYSTLKVQPAELEDSGVYFCASSQDFLAGDKYEQYFGPGTRLTVT.

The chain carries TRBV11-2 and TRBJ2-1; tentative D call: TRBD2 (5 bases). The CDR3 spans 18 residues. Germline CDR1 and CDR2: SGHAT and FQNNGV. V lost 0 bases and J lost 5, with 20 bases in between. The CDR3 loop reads CASSLDLGDPEGDNEQFF. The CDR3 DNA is TGTGCCAGCAGCTTAGATCTTGGCGACCCCGAGGGCGACAATGAGCAGTTCTTC. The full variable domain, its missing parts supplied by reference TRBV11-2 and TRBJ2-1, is EAGVAQSPRYKIIEKRQSVAFWCNPISGHATLYWYQQILGQGPKLLIQFQNNGVVDDSQLPKDRFSAERLKGVDSTLKIQPAKLEDSAVYLCASSLDLGDPEGDNEQFFGPGTRLTVL.

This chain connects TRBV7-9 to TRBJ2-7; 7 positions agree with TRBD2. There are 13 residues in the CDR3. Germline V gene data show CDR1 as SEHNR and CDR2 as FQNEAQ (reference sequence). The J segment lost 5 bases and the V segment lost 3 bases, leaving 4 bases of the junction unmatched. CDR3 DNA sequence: TGTGCCAGCAGCTTCAGCGGGATGGACGAGCAGTACTTC. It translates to CASSFSGMDEQYF.

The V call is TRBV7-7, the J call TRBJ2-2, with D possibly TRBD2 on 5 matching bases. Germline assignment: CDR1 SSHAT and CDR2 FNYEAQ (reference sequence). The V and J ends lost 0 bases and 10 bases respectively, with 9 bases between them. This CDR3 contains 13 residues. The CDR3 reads CASSLADSPELFF. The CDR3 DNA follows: TGTGCCAGCAGCTTAGCGGACTCCCCGGAGCTGTTTTTT.

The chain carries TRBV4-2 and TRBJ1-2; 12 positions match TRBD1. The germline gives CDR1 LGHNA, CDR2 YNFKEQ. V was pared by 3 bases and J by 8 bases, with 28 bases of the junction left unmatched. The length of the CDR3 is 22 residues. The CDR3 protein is CASSQAWVGTGGERRHILGYTF. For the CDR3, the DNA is TGTGCCAGCAGCCAGGCGTGGGTAGGGACAGGGGGCGAGAGGAGACATATTTTGGGCTACACCTTC.

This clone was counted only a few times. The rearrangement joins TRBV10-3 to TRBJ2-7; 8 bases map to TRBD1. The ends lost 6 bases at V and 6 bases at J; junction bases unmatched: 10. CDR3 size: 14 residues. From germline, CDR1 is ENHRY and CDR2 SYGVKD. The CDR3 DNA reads TGTGCCATCAGCGGACAGGGTCCTCTGGGCGAGCAGTACTTC. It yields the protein CAISGQGPLGEQYF.

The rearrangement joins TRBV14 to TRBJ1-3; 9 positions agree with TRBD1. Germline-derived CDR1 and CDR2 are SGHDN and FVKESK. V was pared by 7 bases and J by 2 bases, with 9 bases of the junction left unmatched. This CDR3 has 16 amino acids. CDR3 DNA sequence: TGTGCCAGCACCTGGGACAGGGCGCACCCTGGAAACACCATATATTTT. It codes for CASTWDRAHPGNTIYF. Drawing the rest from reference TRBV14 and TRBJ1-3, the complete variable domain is EAGVTQFPSHSVIEKGQTVTLRCDPISGHDNLYWYRRVMGKEIKFLLHFVKESKQDESGMPNNRFLAERTGGTYSTLKVQPAELEDSGVYFCASTWDRAHPGNTIYFGEGSWLTVV.

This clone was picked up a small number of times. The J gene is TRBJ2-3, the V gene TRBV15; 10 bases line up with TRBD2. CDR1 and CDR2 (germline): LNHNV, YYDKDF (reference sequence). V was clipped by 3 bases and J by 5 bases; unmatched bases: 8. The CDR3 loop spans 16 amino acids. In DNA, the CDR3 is TGTGCCACCAGCAGTGCTACTAGCGGGATTCAAGATACGCAGTATTTT. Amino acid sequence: CATSSATSGIQDTQYF. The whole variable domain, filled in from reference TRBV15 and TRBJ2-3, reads DAMVIQNPRYQVTQFGKPVTLSCSQTLNHNVMYWYQQKSSQAPKLLFHYYDKDFNNEADTPDNFQSRRPNTSFCFLDIRSPGLGDTAMYLCATSSATSGIQDTQYFGPGTRLTVL.

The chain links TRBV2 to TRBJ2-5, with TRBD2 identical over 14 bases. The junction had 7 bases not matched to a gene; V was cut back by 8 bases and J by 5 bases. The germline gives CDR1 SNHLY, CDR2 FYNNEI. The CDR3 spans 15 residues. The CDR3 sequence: CASDRLAGGGETQYF. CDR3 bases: TGTGCCAGCGACAGACTAGCGGGAGGGGGGGAGACCCAGTACTTC.

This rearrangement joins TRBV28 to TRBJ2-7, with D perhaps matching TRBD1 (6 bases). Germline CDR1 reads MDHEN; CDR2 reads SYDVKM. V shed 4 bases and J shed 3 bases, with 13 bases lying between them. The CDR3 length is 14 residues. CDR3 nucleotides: TGTGCCAGCAGTTCCCCGGGACATAGCTACGAGCAGTACTTC. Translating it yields CASSSPGHSYEQYF.

CDR3 sequence (DNA): TGCGCCAGCAGCTTGGCCGCTAGCTACATCTACAATGAGCAGTTCTTC. Translating it yields CASSLAASYIYNEQFF. The gene calls are TRBV5-1 and TRBJ2-1; TRBD2 is a possible D gene (5 bases). The CDR3 runs 16 residues. The ends were cut back, 0 bases at V and 3 bases at J, with 13 bases in the middle. Germline assignment: CDR1 SGHRS and CDR2 YFSETQ.

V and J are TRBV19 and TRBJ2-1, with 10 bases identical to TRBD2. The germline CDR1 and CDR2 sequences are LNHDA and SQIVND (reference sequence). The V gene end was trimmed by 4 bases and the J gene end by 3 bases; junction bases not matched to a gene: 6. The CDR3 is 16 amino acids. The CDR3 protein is CASSRASGSFYNEQFF. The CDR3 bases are TGTGCCAGTAGTAGGGCTAGCGGGAGTTTCTACAATGAGCAGTTCTTC.

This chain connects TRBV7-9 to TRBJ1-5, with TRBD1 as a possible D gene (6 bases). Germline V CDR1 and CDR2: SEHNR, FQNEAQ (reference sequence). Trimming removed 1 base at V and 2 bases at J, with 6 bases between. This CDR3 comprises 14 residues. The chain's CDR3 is CASSLGGRNQPQHF. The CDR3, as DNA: TGTGCCAGCAGCTTAGGGGGGCGCAATCAGCCCCAGCATTTT.

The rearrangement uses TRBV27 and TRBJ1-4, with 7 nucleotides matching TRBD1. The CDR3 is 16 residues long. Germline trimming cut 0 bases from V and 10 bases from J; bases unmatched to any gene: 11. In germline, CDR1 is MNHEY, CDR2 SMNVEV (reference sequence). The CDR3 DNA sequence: TGTGCCAGCAGTTTATCGCTCAGGGCAGCAGGGGGAAAACTGTTTTTT. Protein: CASSLSLRAAGGKLFF.

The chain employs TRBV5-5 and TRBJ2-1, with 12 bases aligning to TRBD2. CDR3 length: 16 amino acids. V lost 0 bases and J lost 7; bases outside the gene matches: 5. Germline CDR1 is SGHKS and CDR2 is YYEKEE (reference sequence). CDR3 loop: CASSLELAGGKNEQFF. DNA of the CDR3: TGTGCCAGCAGCTTGGAACTAGCGGGAGGAAAAAATGAGCAGTTCTTC.

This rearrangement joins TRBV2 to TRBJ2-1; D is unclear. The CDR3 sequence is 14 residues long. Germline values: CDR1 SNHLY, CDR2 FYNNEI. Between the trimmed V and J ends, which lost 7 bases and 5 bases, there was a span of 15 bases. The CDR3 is CASNNGNLNNEQFF. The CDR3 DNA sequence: TGTGCCAGCAACAACGGAAACTTGAACAATGAGCAGTTCTTC.

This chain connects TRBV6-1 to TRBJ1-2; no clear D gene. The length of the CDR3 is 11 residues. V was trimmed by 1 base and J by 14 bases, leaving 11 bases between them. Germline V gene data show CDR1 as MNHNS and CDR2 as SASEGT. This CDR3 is CASSEGILGTF. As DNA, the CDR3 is TGTGCCAGCAGTGAAGGAATCCTCGGTACCTTC.

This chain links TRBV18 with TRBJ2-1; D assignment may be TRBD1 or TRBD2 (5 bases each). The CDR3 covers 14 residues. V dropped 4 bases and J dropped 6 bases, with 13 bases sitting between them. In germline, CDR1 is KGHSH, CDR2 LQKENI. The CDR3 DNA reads TGTGCCAGCTCACGGCTTGTGGGGGTCAATGAGCAGTTCTTC. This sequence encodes CASSRLVGVNEQFF.

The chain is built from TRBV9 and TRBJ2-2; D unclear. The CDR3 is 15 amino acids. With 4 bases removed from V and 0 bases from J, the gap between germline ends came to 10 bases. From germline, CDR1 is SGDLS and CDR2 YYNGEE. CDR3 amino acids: CASSLSLANTGELFF. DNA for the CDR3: TGTGCCAGCAGCCTCTCGTTAGCGAACACCGGGGAGCTGTTTTTT. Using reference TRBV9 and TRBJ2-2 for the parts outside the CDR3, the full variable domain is DSGVTQTPKHLITATGQRVTLRCSPRSGDLSVYWYQQSLDQGLQFLIQYYNGEERAKGNILERFSAQQFPDLHSELNLSSLELGDSALYFCASSLSLANTGELFFGEGSRLTVL.

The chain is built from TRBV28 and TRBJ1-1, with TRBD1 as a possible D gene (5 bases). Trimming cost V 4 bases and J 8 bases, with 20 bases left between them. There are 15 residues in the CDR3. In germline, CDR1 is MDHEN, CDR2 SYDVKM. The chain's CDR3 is CASSSFQGGGREAFF. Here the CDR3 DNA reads TGTGCCAGCAGTTCCTTTCAGGGCGGGGGTCGGGAAGCTTTCTTT. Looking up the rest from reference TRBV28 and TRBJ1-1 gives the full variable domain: DVKVTQSSRYLVKRTGEKVFLECVQDMDHENMFWYRQDPGLGLRLIYFSYDVKMKEKGDIPEGYSVSREKKERFSLILESASTNQTSMYLCASSSFQGGGREAFFGQGTRLTVV.

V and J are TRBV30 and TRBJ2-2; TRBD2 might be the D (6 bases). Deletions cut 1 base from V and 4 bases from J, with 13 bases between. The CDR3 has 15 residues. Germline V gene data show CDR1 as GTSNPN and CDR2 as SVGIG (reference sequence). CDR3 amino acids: CAWSAGLGSTGELFF. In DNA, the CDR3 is TGTGCCTGGAGTGCGGGACTTGGATCCACCGGGGAGCTGTTTTTT.

CDR3 sequence (DNA): TGTGCCAGCAGTGTAAGCGGGAGGTACAATGAGCAGTTCTTC. Amino acids: CASSVSGRYNEQFF. V gene TRBV6-1 combines with J gene TRBJ2-1; TRBD2 matches at 9 bases. CDR1 is MNHNS and CDR2 is SASEGT in the germline V gene. After removal of 4 bases from V and 4 bases from J, the junction contained 2 bases not matched to a gene. CDR3 length: 14 residues.

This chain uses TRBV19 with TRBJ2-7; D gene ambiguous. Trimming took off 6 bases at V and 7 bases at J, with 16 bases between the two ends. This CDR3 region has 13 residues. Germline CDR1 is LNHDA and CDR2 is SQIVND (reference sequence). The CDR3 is CASRGGVRKEQYF. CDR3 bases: TGTGCCAGTAGAGGTGGAGTACGAAAGGAGCAGTACTTC.

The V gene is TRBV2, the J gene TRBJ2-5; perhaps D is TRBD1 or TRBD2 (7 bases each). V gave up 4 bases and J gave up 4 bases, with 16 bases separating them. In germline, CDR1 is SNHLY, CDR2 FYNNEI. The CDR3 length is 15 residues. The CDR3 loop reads CASSGQGGFGETQYF. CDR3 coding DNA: TGTGCCAGCAGTGGGCAGGGGGGGTTTGGAGAGACCCAGTACTTC.

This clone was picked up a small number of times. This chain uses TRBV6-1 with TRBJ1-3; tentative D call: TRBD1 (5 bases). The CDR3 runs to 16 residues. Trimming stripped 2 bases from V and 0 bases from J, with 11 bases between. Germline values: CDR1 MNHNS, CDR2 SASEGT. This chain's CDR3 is CASSESFGTSGNTIYF. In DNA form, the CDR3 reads TGTGCCAGCAGTGAATCTTTTGGGACCTCTGGAAACACCATATATTTT.

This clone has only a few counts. This chain's CDR3 is CASSSGQGNTGELFF. The DNA of the CDR3 is TGTGCCAGCAGCTCTGGACAGGGCAACACCGGGGAGCTGTTTTTT. This chain joins TRBV11-3 and TRBJ2-2; 8 bases match TRBD1. Germline assignment: CDR1 SGHNT and CDR2 YENEEA. The CDR3 consists of 15 residues. V lost 4 bases and J lost 2; bases outside the gene matches: 3.

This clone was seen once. CDR3 coding DNA: TGTGCCAGTAGTTTCCCGGGACAGGGGGCGGAGGAGACCCAGTACTTC. It translates to CASSFPGQGAEETQYF. The chain has TRBV19 and TRBJ2-5; TRBD1 agrees at 12 bases. The V gene's germline CDR1 is LNHDA and CDR2 SQIVND (reference sequence). The CDR3 loop spans 16 amino acids. J gave up 5 bases and V 5 bases, and 9 bases lay outside the gene matches.